The subject of this entry is one TCR beta chain. Clones were sequenced by immunoSEQ multiplex PCR, and TCRdb holds only the in-frame ones, with some missing. The sample contains around 40,000 clones, more than 85% of which appear only once. The CDR3 extends over 14 amino acids. Trimming cost V 7 bases and J 1 base; bases outside gene matches: 5. Germline CDR1 is LNHDA and CDR2 is SQIVND (reference sequence). This specimen comes from a study of T cell changes during pregnancy in multiple sclerosis. This rearrangement joins TRBV19 to TRBJ1-2; 8 bases match TRBD1. The receptor comes from a female donor in good health, enrolled as a control in a pregnancy study. Material: CD4+ T cells from peripheral blood mononuclear cells, obtained in the second trimester of pregnancy. CDR3 sequence reads: CASTRTGLNYGYTF. DNA for the CDR3: TGTGCCAGTACCAGGACAGGGCTTAACTATGGCTACACCTTC.